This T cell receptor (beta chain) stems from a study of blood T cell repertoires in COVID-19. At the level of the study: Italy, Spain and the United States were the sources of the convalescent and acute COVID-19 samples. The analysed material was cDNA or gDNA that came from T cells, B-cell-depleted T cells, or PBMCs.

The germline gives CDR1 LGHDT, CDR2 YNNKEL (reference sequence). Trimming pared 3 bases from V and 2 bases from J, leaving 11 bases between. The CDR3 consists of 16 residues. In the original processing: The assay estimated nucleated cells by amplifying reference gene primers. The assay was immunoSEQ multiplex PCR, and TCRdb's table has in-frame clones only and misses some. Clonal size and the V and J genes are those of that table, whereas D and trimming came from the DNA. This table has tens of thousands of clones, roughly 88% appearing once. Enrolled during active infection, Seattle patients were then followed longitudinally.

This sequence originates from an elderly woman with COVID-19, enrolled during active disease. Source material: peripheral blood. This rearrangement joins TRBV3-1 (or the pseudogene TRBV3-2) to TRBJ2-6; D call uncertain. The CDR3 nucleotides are TGTGCCAGCAGCCAGAGAAGTCGTGCTGGGGCCAACGTCCTGACTTTC. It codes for CASSQRSRAGANVLTF.